This TCR beta chain was captured in a study of blood T cell repertoires in COVID-19. Study in general: The United States, Italy and Spain were the sources of the acute and convalescent COVID-19 samples. Nucleic acid was either cDNA or gDNA, and it came from T cells, B-cell-depleted T cells, or PBMCs.

Original analysis: Amplification from reference gene primers served as the basis for estimated nucleated cell counts. Method: immunoSEQ multiplex PCR; TCRdb's copy keeps in-frame clones and lacks some. That table is the source of V, J and clone size, and D and trimming were worked out from the DNA. Of 45,000 to 75,000 clones in the sample, 88% were seen once. Germline CDR1 and CDR2: LGHNA and YNFKEQ. Trimming cost V 4 bases and J 2 bases, with 13 bases left between them. The CDR3 length is 15 residues. The rearrangement links TRBV4-2 to TRBJ2-3; the D is unclear. Sequencing was performed on peripheral blood. The TCR comes from a man aged 55 to 70 with acute or convalescent COVID-19. DNA of the CDR3: TGTGCCAGCAGCCTTAACCCAGGTTCCACAGATACGCAGTATTTT. Translated: CASSLNPGSTDTQYF.